These 13 T cell receptor beta chains were sequenced from one sample in a study of blood T cell repertoires in COVID-19. The method was immunoSEQ multiplex PCR; TCRdb's version includes in-frame clones alone and lacks a portion of them. Of 200,000 or so clones in the sample, more than 80% were seen once. The material sequenced was peripheral blood. These receptors were obtained from a woman over 75 with acute or convalescent COVID-19.

This chain connects TRBV3-1 (or the pseudogene TRBV3-2) to TRBJ1-5; no reliable D call. There are 18 residues in the CDR3. Germline CDR1 is LGHDT and CDR2 is YNNKEL (reference sequence). Trimming stripped 4 bases from V and 1 base from J, with 20 bases between. This CDR3 reads CASSPKTDGEVSNQPQHF. CDR3 DNA sequence: TGTGCCAGCAGCCCTAAAACGGACGGGGAAGTGAGCAATCAGCCCCAGCATTTT.

The V call is TRBV30, the J call TRBJ1-6; the D gene is possibly TRBD1 (6 bases). The CDR3 loop spans 15 amino acids. Germline loops: CDR1 GTSNPN, CDR2 SVGIG (reference sequence). Trimming pared 4 bases from V and 7 bases from J, leaving 17 bases between. CDR3 region: CAWIQDSSPNSPLHF. For the CDR3, the DNA is TGTGCCTGGATCCAGGACAGCTCACCCAATTCACCCCTCCACTTT.

This clone was picked up one time. This rearrangement joins TRBV11-1 to TRBJ1-2; perhaps TRBD1 as D (5 bases). Germline V gene lookup returns CDR1 SGHAT and CDR2 FQDESV (reference sequence). V was pared by 5 bases and J by 4 bases, with 20 bases between. The CDR3 totals 16 residues. CDR3 residues: CASSPSRGGTPYGYTF. The CDR3 DNA is TGTGCCAGCAGCCCCTCGCGTGGAGGGACCCCCTATGGCTACACCTTC.

Here the CDR3 DNA reads TGTGCCAGCACAATCCCAGGGGGATCCTACGAGCAGTACTTC. Its translation is CASTIPGGSYEQYF. This rearrangement joins TRBV11-2 to TRBJ2-7, with 7 bases matching TRBD1. The CDR3 length is 14 residues. Germline V CDR1 and CDR2: SGHAT, FQNNGV. Trimming removed 7 bases from V and 1 base from J; junction bases left unmatched: 7.

This clone was detected a few times. V is TRBV7-9 and J is TRBJ1-1; no reliable D call. The germline V gene encodes CDR1 SEHNR and CDR2 FQNEAQ (reference sequence). CDR3 size: 14 residues. V was clipped by 0 bases and J by 1 base, with 6 bases between them. CDR3 nucleotide sequence: TGTGCCAGCAGCTTAGCGAGAGGGAACACTGAAGCTTTCTTT. It yields the protein CASSLARGNTEAFF.

This chain connects TRBV28 to TRBJ1-3; possible D gene TRBD1, 5 bases. V was trimmed by 6 bases and J by 0 bases, leaving 15 bases between them. Germline CDR1 MDHEN, CDR2 SYDVKM. The CDR3 covers 16 residues. The DNA for the CDR3 is TGTGCCAGCAGGACTTACACAGGAAACTCTGGAAACACCATATATTTT. Translated: CASRTYTGNSGNTIYF.

This clone occurred a few times. The chain carries TRBV19 and TRBJ1-5; 8 bases align to TRBD1. After removal of 7 bases from V and 4 bases from J, the junction contained 3 bases not matched to a gene. Looked up from germline, CDR1 is LNHDA and CDR2 is SQIVND (reference sequence). This CDR3 has 13 residues. CDR3 residues: CASTRTGNQPQHF. The CDR3 region has the DNA TGTGCCAGTACCCGGACAGGGAATCAGCCCCAGCATTTT.

This clone was counted a few times. The J gene is TRBJ2-7, the V gene TRBV7-2, with TRBD2 matching 11 bases. This CDR3 is 16 amino acids long. Germline CDR1 and CDR2: SGHTA and FQGNSA. V gave up 2 bases and J gave up 6 bases; unmatched junction bases: 9. CDR3 amino acids: CASSLHSSGTSGEQYF. CDR3 nucleotides: TGTGCCAGCAGCTTACATTCGTCCGGGACTAGCGGCGAGCAGTACTTC.

The V gene is TRBV28, the J gene TRBJ1-2; D not resolved. V gave up 4 bases and J gave up 8 bases, with 23 bases separating them. This CDR3 is built from 16 residues. Germline values: CDR1 MDHEN, CDR2 SYDVKM. This CDR3 reads CASSSLRLQRVPGYTF. The DNA for the CDR3 is TGTGCCAGCAGTTCCTTACGGCTCCAGAGGGTCCCCGGCTACACCTTC.

V usage is TRBV15 and J usage is TRBJ2-7; no definite D call. This CDR3 region has 17 residues. Trimming left V 0 bases short and J 0 bases short, with 15 bases between. Germline V gene lookup returns CDR1 LNHNV and CDR2 YYDKDF (reference sequence). CDR3 amino acids: CATSRDYGSSFSYEQYF. The CDR3 DNA follows: TGTGCCACCAGCAGAGATTACGGCAGTAGCTTCTCCTACGAGCAGTACTTC.

This chain uses TRBV11-1 with TRBJ1-6; D call uncertain. Germline-derived CDR1 and CDR2 are SGHAT and FQDESV (reference sequence). The CDR3 loop spans 14 amino acids. V was clipped by 5 bases and J by 12 bases, with 17 bases between them. This CDR3 reads CASSQLSESGPLHF. The CDR3 DNA follows: TGTGCCAGCAGCCAATTATCAGAAAGCGGACCCCTCCACTTT.

The J gene is TRBJ2-5, the V gene TRBV5-4; no clear D. The CDR3 runs to 15 residues. Trimming left V 1 base short and J 0 bases short, with 10 bases between. Germline V CDR1 and CDR2: SGHNT, YYREEE (reference sequence). CDR3 sequence reads: CASSLKSPYQETQYF. The CDR3 DNA sequence: TGTGCCAGCAGCTTGAAGAGCCCATACCAAGAGACCCAGTACTTC.

The chain is built from TRBV4-1 and TRBJ2-3; D possibly corresponds to TRBD2 (6 bases). Germline V gives CDR1 MGHRA, CDR2 YSYEKL. V was trimmed by 2 bases and J by 0 bases, leaving 18 bases between them. The CDR3 is 18 residues long. The CDR3 sequence is CASSQYYRLETSTDTQYF. DNA for the CDR3: TGCGCCAGCAGCCAATATTATCGACTAGAGACTAGCACAGATACGCAGTATTTT.